This T cell receptor beta chain stems from a study of molecular identifiers for immune sequencing clone quantification. At the level of the study: For replicates, RNA isolated from roughly 20,000 or 100,000 naive CD8 cells was divided into five portions, of which four were sequenced. Study-level findings and limits: Spiked TCR RNA from one Jurkat cell reportedly showed up when mixed among 950,000 to 1,000,000 naive cells.

The bulk TCR libraries were made with methods described before and with listed TCR primers. MiXCR was run by TCRdb on the PCR reads, yielding one entry per CDR3 protein. The sample holds around 480,000 distinct CDR3 sequences; about 25% are singletons and the top ten take 0.7% to 0.9%. Points on this clonotype: What it binds is unknown.

Sorted inputs of about 19,000 to 1,100,000 cells, with 10%, 30% or 50% RNA, yielded naive CD8 libraries. The CDR3 spans 15 residues. The V gene lost 3 bases and the J gene lost 2 bases, with 12 bases spanning the gap. Germline V gene sequence: CDR1 SGDLS, CDR2 YYNGEE. The rearrangement joins TRBV9 to TRBJ2-4; tentative D call: TRBD1 (5 bases). The sequencing sample was made of naive CD8+ T cells from blood, with Jurkat cell RNA spiked in. Subset described: FACS-sorted CD8+CD4-CCR7+CD45RA+ naive T cells. The receptor was derived from a human donor in good health. Some libraries in this study had Jurkat cell RNA spiked in. The DNA of the CDR3 is TGTGCCAGCAGCGAGCAGCAGGGAACCAAAAACATTCAGTACTTC. It encodes CASSEQQGTKNIQYF.